Presented here are 19 T cell receptor beta chains from one specimen sequenced in a study of long-term antiretroviral therapy in people with HIV. Assay version v3.0 of immunoSEQ was used, and it was run at survey level. Method: immunoSEQ multiplex PCR; TCRdb's copy keeps in-frame clones and lacks some. Of 20,000 to 25,000 clones listed, over 75% were seen once; the top ten hold around 5%. Sequenced material: unsorted PBMCs, taken 0.3 years after starting antiretroviral therapy. Every receptor here comes from a man over 45 with HIV.

V usage is TRBV5-1 and J usage is TRBJ1-2; TRBD1 agrees at 8 bases. The CDR3 has 13 amino acids. Trimming at V came to 3 bases and at J to 7 bases, leaving 5 bases not matched to a gene. The V gene's germline CDR1 is SGHRS and CDR2 YFSETQ. CDR3: CASSSAGGTGYTF. The CDR3 nucleotides are TGCGCCAGCAGCTCCGCAGGGGGCACTGGCTACACCTTC.

The gene calls are TRBV2 and TRBJ1-2; TRBD1 agrees at 8 bases. This CDR3 has 14 residues. The V gene's germline CDR1 is SNHLY and CDR2 FYNNEI. V shed 4 bases, J shed 8 bases, and the junction held 9 bases outside the gene matches. The CDR3, as DNA: TGTGCCAGCAGTGCACTGACAGGGGTAGGCGGCTACACCTTC. Translating gives CASSALTGVGGYTF.

J is TRBJ1-2 and V is TRBV7-9; weak D call: TRBD1 (5 bases). The CDR3 sequence is 14 residues long. Germline loops: CDR1 SEHNR, CDR2 FQNEAQ (reference sequence). Trimming shortened V by 7 bases and J by 5 bases, and 17 bases separated the two germline ends. CDR3 protein: CASTGTTRGYGYTF. In DNA form, the CDR3 reads TGTGCCAGCACCGGGACCACCCGCGGATATGGCTACACCTTC. The whole variable domain, filled in from reference TRBV7-9 and TRBJ1-2, reads DTGVSQNPRHKITKRGQNVTFRCDPISEHNRLYWYRQTLGQGPEFLTYFQNEAQLEKSRLLSDRFSAERPKGSFSTLEIQRTEQGDSAMYLCASTGTTRGYGYTFGSGTRLTVV.

The V and J genes are TRBV5-1 and TRBJ2-2; D possibly corresponds to TRBD2 (6 bases). Germline V gives CDR1 SGHRS, CDR2 YFSETQ. CDR3 length: 17 amino acids. V was pared by 1 base and J by 7 bases, with 20 bases between. CDR3 residues: CASSLFPDSSTSGELFF. Here the CDR3 DNA reads TGCGCCAGCAGCTTGTTCCCTGACAGCTCGACTAGCGGGGAGCTGTTTTTT. Supplemented by reference TRBV5-1 and TRBJ2-2, the full variable domain reads KAGVTQTPRYLIKTRGQQVTLSCSPISGHRSVSWYQQTPGQGLQFLFEYFSETQRNKGNFPGRFSGRQFSNSRSEMNVSTLELGDSALYLCASSLFPDSSTSGELFFGEGSRLTVL.

V and J are TRBV6-4 and TRBJ2-3; 8 bases line up with TRBD1. Germline V gene data show CDR1 as MRHNA and CDR2 as SNTAGT. CDR3 size: 15 residues. The J segment lost 1 base and the V segment lost 3 bases, leaving 3 bases of the junction unmatched. The CDR3 coding sequence is TGTGCCAGCAGTGAACAGGGGGGAGGCACAGATACGCAGTATTTT. This sequence encodes CASSEQGGGTDTQYF.

The genes are TRBV6-5 and TRBJ1-4, with unresolved D. Trimming pared 6 bases from V and 8 bases from J, leaving 16 bases between. Per the germline V gene, CDR1 is MNHEY and CDR2 is SVGAGI. This CDR3 contains 14 residues. CDR3 DNA sequence: TGTGCCAGCAGACCCAGCGGGGTAGGGGAAAAACTGTTTTTT. It codes for CASRPSGVGEKLFF.

This rearrangement joins TRBV4-2 to TRBJ1-1, with a weak D call TRBD1 (6 bases). The CDR3 length is 19 residues. Germline V gene data show CDR1 as LGHNA and CDR2 as YNFKEQ. The V end was cut by 4 bases, the J end by 5 bases, with 29 bases between. The CDR3 DNA follows: TGTGCCAGCAGCCGATCGCCCCTTGGGGGGGCGAGGTCGGGAACTGAAGCTTTCTTT. It yields the protein CASSRSPLGGARSGTEAFF.

This clone was counted once. The chain carries TRBV4-1 and TRBJ1-1; no clear D gene. CDR3 length equals 14 residues. Germline values: CDR1 MGHRA, CDR2 YSYEKL. V lost 0 bases, J lost 6 bases, and 11 bases lay in between. The CDR3 region is CASSQDGFGAEAFF. The CDR3 coding sequence is TGCGCCAGCAGCCAAGATGGATTCGGTGCTGAAGCTTTCTTT.

V usage is TRBV19 and J usage is TRBJ2-7, with unresolved D. Looked up from germline, CDR1 is LNHDA and CDR2 is SQIVND (reference sequence). This CDR3 contains 13 residues. V lost 5 bases and J lost 2, with 10 bases in between. As DNA, the CDR3 is TGTGCCAGTAGTCCCTTCTTCACCTACGAGCAGTACTTC. Translation: CASSPFFTYEQYF.

The chain employs TRBV7-9 and TRBJ1-4, with TRBD1 as a possible D gene (6 bases). This CDR3 has 14 residues. Trimming pared 7 bases from V and 0 bases from J, leaving 9 bases between. The germline gives CDR1 SEHNR, CDR2 FQNEAQ (reference sequence). The CDR3 loop reads CASTHRATNEKLFF. The CDR3, as DNA: TGTGCCAGCACCCACAGGGCAACTAATGAAAAACTGTTTTTT.

V usage is TRBV28 and J usage is TRBJ1-1, with D possibly matching TRBD1 (5 bases). V was clipped by 6 bases and J by 3 bases, with 17 bases between them. CDR3 size: 15 residues. Germline loops: CDR1 MDHEN, CDR2 SYDVKM. The CDR3 bases are TGTGCCAGCAGCCCCAGTCCGGGGGGGGACACTGAAGCTTTCTTT. Its translation: CASSPSPGGDTEAFF.

The chain carries TRBV9 and TRBJ1-5; 8 nucleotides match TRBD1. Germline loops: CDR1 SGDLS, CDR2 YYNGEE. The CDR3 is made up of 15 amino acids. J was trimmed by 3 bases and V by 2 bases; bases with no gene match: 4. For the CDR3, the DNA is TGTGCCAGCAGCGTTGGACAGGGCTACAATCAGCCCCAGCATTTT. Translating it yields CASSVGQGYNQPQHF. Using reference TRBV9 and TRBJ1-5 for the parts outside the CDR3, the full variable domain is DSGVTQTPKHLITATGQRVTLRCSPRSGDLSVYWYQQSLDQGLQFLIQYYNGEERAKGNILERFSAQQFPDLHSELNLSSLELGDSALYFCASSVGQGYNQPQHFGDGTRLSIL.

The chain recombines TRBV9 with TRBJ2-6; D unclear. The V end lost 2 bases, the J end lost 0 bases, and 6 bases lay between the germline ends. Per germline, CDR1 SGDLS and CDR2 YYNGEE. The CDR3 loop spans 15 amino acids. For the CDR3, the DNA is TGTGCCAGCAGCGTTGCCAGCTCTGGGGCCAACGTCCTGACTTTC. It is translated as CASSVASSGANVLTF.

This clone turned up a few times. This chain uses TRBV28 with TRBJ2-7; 8 positions match TRBD1. The CDR3 is 17 residues long. Germline-derived CDR1 and CDR2 are MDHEN and SYDVKM. V was clipped by 8 bases and J by 0 bases; unmatched bases: 15. The CDR3 sequence is CASHRGTGLRSSYEQYF. As DNA, the CDR3 is TGTGCCAGCCACCGAGGGACAGGCTTAAGAAGCTCCTACGAGCAGTACTTC.

The V and J genes are TRBV19 and TRBJ1-1, with D unclear. With 4 bases removed from V and 7 bases from J, the gap between germline ends came to 10 bases. CDR3 size: 12 residues. Germline-derived CDR1 and CDR2 are LNHDA and SQIVND (reference sequence). CDR3 nucleotide sequence: TGTGCCAGTAGTAGGTCCGGCCTTGAAGCTTTCTTT. Its translation: CASSRSGLEAFF. Combining the CDR3 with reference TRBV19 and TRBJ1-1 gives the whole variable domain DGGITQSPKYLFRKEGQNVTLSCEQNLNHDAMYWYRQDPGQGLRLIYYSQIVNDFQKGDIAEGYSVSREKKESFPLTVTSAQKNPTAFYLCASSRSGLEAFFGQGTRLTVV.

This clone was detected a few times. J is TRBJ1-1 and V is TRBV7-9, with unresolved D. The germline gives CDR1 SEHNR, CDR2 FQNEAQ (reference sequence). This CDR3 region has 15 residues. V was pared by 5 bases and J by 0 bases, with 13 bases between. CDR3 region: CASSHMEHVNTEAFF. CDR3 DNA: TGTGCCAGCAGCCATATGGAGCACGTGAACACTGAAGCTTTCTTT.

V and J are TRBV7-8 and TRBJ1-1; no definite D call. CDR1 and CDR2 from the germline V gene are SGHVS and FQNEAQ. The CDR3 is made up of 14 amino acids. Trimming removed 1 base at V and 1 base at J, with 7 bases between. The CDR3 loop is CASSLEGGNTEAFF. The CDR3 DNA follows: TGTGCCAGCAGCTTAGAGGGAGGGAACACTGAAGCTTTCTTT.

The chain combines TRBV5-1 with TRBJ2-7, with a tentative D call TRBD2 (6 bases). Looked up from germline, CDR1 is SGHRS and CDR2 is YFSETQ. The length of the CDR3 is 14 residues. Trimming stripped 3 bases from V and 0 bases from J, with 10 bases between. The CDR3 region has the DNA TGCGCCAGCAGCTGGAGCGGGCTCTCCTACGAGCAGTACTTC. It translates to CASSWSGLSYEQYF. Supplemented by reference TRBV5-1 and TRBJ2-7, the full variable domain reads KAGVTQTPRYLIKTRGQQVTLSCSPISGHRSVSWYQQTPGQGLQFLFEYFSETQRNKGNFPGRFSGRQFSNSRSEMNVSTLELGDSALYLCASSWSGLSYEQYFGPGTRLTVT.

The V gene is TRBV7-9, the J gene TRBJ1-1; D perhaps matches TRBD1 (5 bases). Germline-derived CDR1 and CDR2 are SEHNR and FQNEAQ (reference sequence). Between the trimmed V and J ends, which lost 5 bases and 3 bases, there was a span of 16 bases. The CDR3 is 15 residues long. CDR3 amino acids: CASSLLQGRDTEAFF. CDR3 bases: TGTGCCAGCAGCCTCTTGCAGGGAAGGGACACTGAAGCTTTCTTT.